The T cell receptor (beta chain) described here comes from a study of cytomegalovirus exposure and HLA in healthy donors. PCR was performed using 60 Vbeta and 13 Jbeta primers. Some clones are missing from TCRdb's copy, which holds only in-frame ones; the method was immunoSEQ multiplex PCR. The table includes around 160,000 clones, around 70% detected once. This clone was seen only once. No antigen is known for it. Study-level points and caveats: Later examination showed HLA-associated TCR beta chains had greater clonal expansion than equally common others. When analyzed later, the rates of TCR association showed variation by HLA locus, with DRB1 the most and HLA-C the fewest. The dataset shows that most TCR sequences were rare, while some public TCRs occurred in many donors. About 87% or about 30% of the time was how often most TCR beta V segments were productive, according to an earlier analysis.

The CDR3 loop spans 15 amino acids. Trimming stripped 3 bases from V and 3 bases from J, with 14 bases between. CDR1 is SGHTA and CDR2 is FQGNSA in the germline V gene. This receptor was identified in a man aged 18-30 years in good health and CMV-seropositive. Specimen: PBMCs. The genes are TRBV7-2 and TRBJ2-5; perhaps TRBD2 as D (6 bases). The CDR3 bases are TGTGCCAGCAGCTTCAGGACGGGGGTGAAAGAGACCCAGTACTTC. This codes for CASSFRTGVKETQYF.